This T cell receptor beta chain derives from a study of OX40 agonist ivuxolimab in advanced cancers. Study-wide findings and caveats: At doses 0.1 to 3.0 mg/kg, CD4+ and CD8+ clones expanded.

Concerning this clone itself: Its antigen is not identified.

Germline CDR1 and CDR2: SGDLS and YYNGEE. V dropped 1 base and J dropped 3 bases, with 8 bases sitting between them. The CDR3 covers 14 residues. TCRdb's copy holds only in-frame clones and misses some; the assay was immunoSEQ multiplex PCR. The sample includes about 48,000 clones, 80% to 95% of them seen just once. This receptor was obtained from an adult with an advanced solid tumor such as melanoma, head and neck, liver or kidney cancer. The input for sequencing was CD4+ or CD8+ T cells sorted from blood, taken in a trial of the OX40 agonist ivuxolimab. The chain links TRBV9 to TRBJ2-1, with D perhaps matching TRBD1 or TRBD2 (5 bases each). The CDR3 region is CASSVWDGYNEQFF. The CDR3 nucleotides are TGTGCCAGCAGCGTATGGGACGGCTACAATGAGCAGTTCTTC.